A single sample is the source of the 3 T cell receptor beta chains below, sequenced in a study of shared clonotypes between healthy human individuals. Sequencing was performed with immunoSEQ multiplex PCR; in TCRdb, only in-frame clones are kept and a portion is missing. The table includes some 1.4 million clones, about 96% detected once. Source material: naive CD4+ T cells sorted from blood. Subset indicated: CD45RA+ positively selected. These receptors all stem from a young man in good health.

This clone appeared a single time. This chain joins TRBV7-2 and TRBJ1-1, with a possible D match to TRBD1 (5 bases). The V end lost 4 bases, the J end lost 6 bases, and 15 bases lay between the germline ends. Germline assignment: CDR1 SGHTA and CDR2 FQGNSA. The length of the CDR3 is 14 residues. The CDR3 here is CASSSRQTNSEAFF. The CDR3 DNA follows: TGTGCCAGCAGCTCGCGACAGACTAACTCTGAAGCTTTCTTT.

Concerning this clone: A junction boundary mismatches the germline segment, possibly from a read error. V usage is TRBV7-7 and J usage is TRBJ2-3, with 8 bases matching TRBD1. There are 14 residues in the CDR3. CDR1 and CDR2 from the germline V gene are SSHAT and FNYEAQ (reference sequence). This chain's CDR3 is CASSKDRGTDTQYF. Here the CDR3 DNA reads TGTGCTAGCAGCAAGGACAGGGGCACAGATACGCAGTATTTT.

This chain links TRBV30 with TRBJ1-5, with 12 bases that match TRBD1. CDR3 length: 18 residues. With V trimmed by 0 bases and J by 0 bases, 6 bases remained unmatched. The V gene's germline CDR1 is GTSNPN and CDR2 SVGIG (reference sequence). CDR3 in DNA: TGTGCCTGGAGTGTATGGGACAGGGGGCGACTTAGCAATCAGCCCCAGCATTTT. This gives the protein CAWSVWDRGRLSNQPQHF.